This TCR beta chain is from a study of CD8+ T cells in alopecia areata. Whole-study results and caveats: Among the top 100, expanded CD8+ clones, as well as scalp clonality, were significantly decreased by tofacitinib. Links between baseline CD8+ expansion and response need larger treated cohorts.

There are 16 residues in the CDR3. After removal of 5 bases from V and 2 bases from J, the junction contained 6 bases not matched to a gene. CDR1 is SGHRS, CDR2 YFSETQ, per germline. The sequencing template was cDNA reverse transcribed from extracted RNA. Libraries were prepared by immunoSEQ multiplex PCR; TCRdb keeps only in-frame clonotypes and omits some of them. The data show more than 150,000 clones, roughly half seen once. Indicated treatment: oral pan-JAK inhibitor, 5-10 mg twice daily. Sorting of CD4+ and CD8+ T cells was performed on PBMCs. In this sample, this clone turned up once. The antigen is not known.

This chain uses TRBV5-1 with TRBJ2-3; 12 positions match TRBD2. The TCR originated in a human donor with alopecia areata. This sample comprised CD8+ T cells sorted from blood, obtained between weeks 51 and 54, from a patient treated with tofacitinib. The CDR3 here is CASRFRTSGATDTQYF. CDR3 in DNA: TGCGCCAGCAGATTCCGGACTAGCGGGGCCACAGATACGCAGTATTTT.